This TCR beta chain is from a study of CD8 T cells in ankylosing spondylitis. General study findings and limits: Ankylosing spondylitis blood appeared to be characterized by a TCR beta motif of eight highly homologous variants. CD8+ disease-linked clones were present at relatively low frequencies in blood.

This clonotype appeared many times. Its specificity is unknown. Quantitative 5'-RACE was performed with molecular barcodes, and it yielded the TCR beta libraries. One entry per CDR3 protein, called by TCRdb with MiXCR from the 5' RACE reads. Of 250,000 or so distinct CDR3 sequences in the sample, 10% to 13% were seen once. CDR3 length equals 16 residues. The germline V gene encodes CDR1 SGHTA and CDR2 FQGNSA. Trimming took 3 bases from V and 2 from J; bases not matched to a gene: 4. The sample comprised blood, either unsorted or a sorted T cell fraction (not recorded which). The chain is built from TRBV7-2 and TRBJ2-3, with TRBD2 matching 11 bases. The origin of this receptor is a male donor with ankylosing spondylitis or in good health (not recorded which). CDR3 sequence reads: CASSFRLAGLTDTQYF. The CDR3 bases are TGTGCCAGCAGCTTCCGACTAGCGGGGCTCACAGATACGCAGTATTTT.